These T cell receptor beta chains were read from a single sample in a study of identical twins' blood T cells. TCRdb recomputed calls from the 5' RACE reads with MiXCR, one row per CDR3 protein. Of 300,000 to 450,000 distinct CDR3 sequences listed, 25% to 35% are singletons. The source material was PBMCs. The receptors were sampled from a woman aged 18-55 years in good health. Both conserved end residues are part of each CDR3. D genes are given only for firm matches. Some rows have no size entry. The others give once, few or many, or a class for an expanded clone.

clone size: .
V gene: TRBV29-1
D gene: .
J gene: TRBJ1-1
CDR3 protein: CSADTLNTEAFF
CDR3 DNA: TGCAGCGCCGACACCCTGAACACTGAAGCTTTCTTT

clone size: .
V gene: TRBV6-6
D gene: .
J gene: TRBJ2-3
CDR3 protein: CASSPRDTVGTDTQYF
CDR3 DNA: TGTGCCAGCAGTCCCCGGGACACCGTTGGTACAGATACGCAGTATTTT

clone size: .
V gene: TRBV5-1
D gene: TRBD1
J gene: TRBJ1-1
CDR3 protein: CASSPLGGQLNNEAFF
CDR3 DNA: TGCGCCAGCAGCCCCCTTGGGGGACAGTTGAACAATGAAGCTTTCTTT

clone size: many
V gene: TRBV5-6
D gene: TRBD1
J gene: TRBJ1-1
CDR3 protein: CASSFGTENTEAFF
CDR3 DNA: TGTGCCAGCAGCTTCGGGACAGAGAACACTGAAGCTTTCTTT

clone size: .
V gene: TRBV30
D gene: .
J gene: TRBJ2-3
CDR3 protein: CAWRGVWGADTQYF
CDR3 DNA: TGTGCCTGGAGAGGGGTCTGGGGGGCAGATACGCAGTATTTT

clone size: .
V gene: TRBV12-5
D gene: TRBD1
J gene: TRBJ1-2
CDR3 protein: CARGGDLNGYTF
CDR3 DNA: TGTGCTAGAGGGGGCGACCTGAATGGCTACACCTTC

clone size: few
V gene: TRBV5-1
D gene: TRBD2
J gene: TRBJ2-3
CDR3 protein: CASSSGLAVGLDTQYF
CDR3 DNA: TGCGCCAGCAGCTCCGGACTAGCGGTGGGGCTAGATACGCAGTATTTT

clone size: few
V gene: TRBV29-1
D gene: .
J gene: TRBJ1-4
CDR3 protein: CSVEDRVGTEKLFF
CDR3 DNA: TGCAGCGTTGAAGATCGGGTCGGCACTGAAAAACTGTTTTTT

clone size: .
V gene: TRBV11-2
D gene: .
J gene: TRBJ2-1
CDR3 protein: CASSHDPTYYNEQFF
CDR3 DNA: TGTGCCAGCAGTCACGACCCGACGTACTACAATGAGCAGTTCTTC

clone size: .
V gene: TRBV4-3
D gene: .
J gene: TRBJ1-1
CDR3 protein: CASSQVTGITEAFF
CDR3 DNA: TGCGCCAGCAGCCAAGTGACGGGAATCACTGAAGCTTTCTTT

clone size: .
V gene: TRBV27
D gene: TRBD1
J gene: TRBJ2-7
CDR3 protein: CASSSWGQGYEQYF
CDR3 DNA: TGTGCCAGCAGTTCCTGGGGACAGGGCTACGAGCAGTACTTC

clone size: few
V gene: TRBV28
D gene: .
J gene: TRBJ1-1
CDR3 protein: CASKGGWGNTEAFF
CDR3 DNA: TGTGCCAGCAAGGGGGGCTGGGGGAACACTGAAGCTTTCTTT

clone size: .
V gene: TRBV2
D gene: .
J gene: TRBJ1-5
CDR3 protein: CASSDSRSNQPQHF
CDR3 DNA: TGTGCCAGCAGTGATAGCAGGAGCAATCAGCCCCAGCATTTT

clone size: few
V gene: TRBV2
D gene: TRBD1
J gene: TRBJ1-1
CDR3 protein: CASITPGQGNTEAFF
CDR3 DNA: TGTGCCAGCATTACACCGGGACAGGGGAACACTGAAGCTTTCTTT

clone size: few
V gene: TRBV7-3
D gene: TRBD1
J gene: TRBJ2-2
CDR3 protein: CASSSQGLGELFF
CDR3 DNA: TGTGCCAGCAGCTCACAGGGGCTCGGGGAGCTGTTTTTT

clone size: .
V gene: TRBV12-3/TRBV12-4
D gene: .
J gene: TRBJ2-7
CDR3 protein: CASSLMITGEQYF
CDR3 DNA: TGTGCCAGCAGTTTAATGATTACGGGCGAGCAGTACTTC

clone size: .
V gene: TRBV4-3
D gene: .
J gene: TRBJ1-2
CDR3 protein: CASSQDSNYGYTF
CDR3 DNA: TGCGCCAGCAGCCAAGACTCGAACTATGGCTACACCTTC

clone size: .
V gene: TRBV20-1
D gene: TRBD2
J gene: TRBJ2-1
CDR3 protein: CSARDKRGPYYNEQFF
CDR3 DNA: TGCAGTGCTAGAGATAAGCGGGGGCCGTACTACAATGAGCAGTTCTTC

clone size: .
V gene: TRBV5-1
D gene: .
J gene: TRBJ1-4
CDR3 protein: CASSLSRQGGEKLFF
CDR3 DNA: TGCGCCAGCAGCTTATCACGGCAGGGTGGAGAAAAACTGTTTTTT

clone size: .
V gene: TRBV25-1
D gene: .
J gene: TRBJ2-1
CDR3 protein: CASSPLTGVSYNEQFF
CDR3 DNA: TGTGCCAGCAGTCCACTCACGGGGGTCTCCTACAATGAGCAGTTCTTC

clone size: .
V gene: TRBV12-5
D gene: .
J gene: TRBJ2-2
CDR3 protein: CASGIVSTGELFF
CDR3 DNA: TGTGCTAGTGGAATAGTGTCCACCGGGGAGCTGTTTTTT

clone size: .
V gene: TRBV2
D gene: .
J gene: TRBJ2-1
CDR3 protein: CASRGGGNEQFF
CDR3 DNA: TGTGCCAGCAGGGGGGGTGGCAATGAGCAGTTCTTC